This is a list of T cell receptor beta chains from one sample in a study of T cell changes during pregnancy in multiple sclerosis. Sequencing used immunoSEQ multiplex PCR; TCRdb keeps in-frame clones, though not all of them. The data hold about 81,000 clones, with around 93% observed a single time. This sample comprised peripheral blood, obtained in the third trimester of pregnancy. All receptors come from a female donor with multiple sclerosis, enrolled in a pregnancy study. CDR3s include the opening cysteine and the closing phenylalanine or tryptophan. D genes are given only for firm matches. The size field is filled for only some rows; it gives once, few, many or a size class.

D gene | J gene | V gene | clone size | CDR3 protein | CDR3 DNA
TRBD1 | TRBJ2-1 | TRBV5-6 | once | CASSYDRGNEQFF | TGTGCCAGCAGCTACGACAGGGGCAATGAGCAGTTCTTC
- | TRBJ2-2 | TRBV11-3 | - | CASSPAPNTGELFF | TGTGCCAGCAGTCCAGCGCCGAACACCGGGGAGCTGTTTTTT
- | TRBJ2-3 | TRBV7-9 | - | CASSSTGNTQYF | TGTGCCAGCAGCTCTACAGGGAATACGCAGTATTTT
TRBD1 | TRBJ1-2 | TRBV5-8 | - | CASSVLGQGYGYTF | TGTGCCAGCAGCGTTCTGGGACAGGGGTATGGCTACACCTTC
TRBD2 | TRBJ2-3 | TRBV10-3 | - | CANQAGDTDTQYF | TGTGCCAACCAAGCGGGGGACACAGATACGCAGTATTTT
- | TRBJ1-6 | TRBV2 | - | CASKGGNNSPLHF | TGTGCCAGCAAAGGGGGAAATAATTCACCCCTCCACTTT
- | TRBJ2-7 | TRBV15 | - | CATSRDVVPYEQYF | TGTGCCACCAGCAGAGATGTCGTCCCCTACGAGCAGTACTTC
- | TRBJ1-6 | TRBV7-8 | few | CASSLEAYSYNSPLHF | TGTGCCAGCAGCTTGGAGGCGTACTCCTATAATTCACCCCTCCACTTT
TRBD1 | TRBJ1-1 | TRBV7-2 | - | CASSAHRQGNTEAFF | TGTGCCAGCAGCGCCCACCGACAGGGGAACACTGAAGCTTTCTTT
- | TRBJ1-6 | TRBV2 | - | CASSESSGQDMSSYNSPLHF | TGTGCCAGCAGTGAAAGTAGCGGGCAGGACATGAGCTCCTATAATTCACCCCTCCACTTT
- | TRBJ1-6 | TRBV4-1 | - | CASSQDALGRGNSPLHF | TGCGCCAGCAGCCAAGACGCCTTGGGGCGGGGTAATTCACCCCTCCACTTT
- | TRBJ1-1 | TRBV9 | - | CASSVSTRGSYTEAFF | TGTGCCAGCAGCGTAAGTACGAGGGGGTCGTACACTGAAGCTTTCTTT
TRBD1 | TRBJ1-6 | TRBV7-9 | - | CASTPGGKNNSPLHF | TGTGCCAGCACCCCAGGGGGCAAGAATAATTCACCCCTCCACTTT
TRBD1 | TRBJ2-2 | TRBV30 | - | CAWRPGQGALRELFF | TGTGCCTGGAGACCGGGACAGGGGGCGCTCAGGGAGCTGTTTTTT
- | TRBJ2-7 | TRBV6-5 | once | CASRSQGFFDEQYF | TGTGCCAGCAGATCCCAGGGATTCTTCGACGAGCAGTACTTC
- | TRBJ2-7 | TRBV19 | - | CASSSGSEQYF | TGTGCCAGTAGTAGTGGTAGCGAGCAGTACTTC
- | TRBJ1-2 | TRBV10-3 | - | CATRREQDYGYTF | TGTGCCACCCGGCGAGAGCAGGACTATGGCTACACCTTC
TRBD1 | TRBJ1-4 | TRBV9 | - | CASSRKQGLEEKLFF | TGTGCCAGCAGTCGAAAACAGGGGTTAGAGGAAAAACTGTTTTTT
TRBD2 | TRBJ2-3 | TRBV27 | once | CASSLSWGGGGSDTQYF | TGTGCCAGCAGTTTATCGTGGGGCGGGGGGGGATCAGATACGCAGTATTTT
TRBD1 | TRBJ1-1 | TRBV5-6 | - | CASSIRQGFTSNTEAFF | TGTGCCAGCAGCATTCGACAGGGGTTTACCTCTAACACTGAAGCTTTCTTT
TRBD2 | TRBJ2-1 | TRBV9 | - | CASSVGASGGAFSEQFF | TGTGCCAGCAGCGTAGGGGCTAGCGGGGGGGCCTTTAGTGAGCAGTTCTTC
- | TRBJ2-6 | TRBV4-2 | - | CASSQSNRAGANVLTF | TGTGCCAGCAGCCAAAGTAACCGGGCTGGGGCCAACGTCCTGACTTTC
- | TRBJ2-2 | TRBV19 | - | CASSRPVFLTGELFF | TGTGCCAGTAGTAGGCCCGTATTCCTGACCGGGGAGCTGTTTTTT
TRBD2 | TRBJ2-1 | TRBV5-6 | - | CASSTRGGLRNEQFF | TGTGCCAGCAGCACTCGGGGGGGTCTTAGGAATGAGCAGTTCTTC
- | TRBJ2-1 | TRBV10-1 | - | CASSESRGNEQFF | TGCGCCAGCAGTGAGTCGAGGGGGAATGAGCAGTTCTTC
- | TRBJ1-1 | TRBV19 | - | CATTGNTEAFF | TGTGCCACGACGGGGAACACTGAAGCTTTCTTT
TRBD2 | TRBJ2-3 | TRBV7-3 | - | CASSPGGGQIHF | TGTGCCAGCAGTCCCGGGGGGGGCCAGATCCATTTT
- | TRBJ1-4 | TRBV6-5 | - | CASSFVTREKLFF | TGTGCCAGCAGTTTCGTTACCAGGGAAAAACTGTTTTTT
TRBD1 | TRBJ2-6 | TRBV11-2 | - | CASSLGQGARDNVLTF | TGTGCCAGCAGCTTAGGGCAGGGGGCAAGGGACAACGTCCTGACTTTC
- | TRBJ1-1 | TRBV19 | - | CASSLFPNTEAFF | TGTGCCAGTAGTTTATTCCCGAACACTGAAGCTTTCTTT
TRBD1 | TRBJ1-2 | TRBV27 | few | CASSYLGGQNYGYTF | TGTGCCAGCAGTTACCTCGGGGGACAGAACTATGGCTACACCTTC
TRBD2 | TRBJ2-3 | TRBV30 | - | CAWRPLSGGADTQYF | TGTGCCTGGAGACCCCTTAGCGGGGGGGCAGATACGCAGTATTTT
- | TRBJ1-6 | TRBV11-2 | - | CASSTTGNLSPLHF | TGTGCCAGCAGCACTACAGGGAATCTCTCACCCCTCCACTTT
- | TRBJ1-2 | TRBV5-6 | few | CASSLQDGYTF | TGTGCCAGCAGCTTACAGGATGGCTACACCTTC
TRBD1 | TRBJ2-7 | TRBV5-5 | - | CASSSPQGQHYEQYF | TGTGCCAGCAGCTCACCTCAGGGACAGCACTACGAGCAGTACTTC
TRBD1 | TRBJ1-5 | TRBV27 | - | CASTRTGLPGNQPQHF | TGTGCCAGCACCCGGACAGGCCTGCCGGGCAATCAGCCCCAGCATTTT
- | TRBJ1-2 | TRBV11-2 | - | CASSLGSALPYGYTF | TGTGCCAGCAGCTTAGGATCCGCGCTCCCCTATGGCTACACCTTC
- | TRBJ2-1 | TRBV12-5 | - | CASGNMGSLEIGASYNEQFF | TGTGCTAGTGGAAACATGGGCAGCCTTGAGATTGGGGCATCCTACAATGAGCAGTTCTTC
- | TRBJ1-4 | TRBV4-1 | - | CASSHGAGGHEKLFF | TGCGCCAGCAGTCACGGGGCGGGGGGCCATGAAAAACTGTTTTTT
TRBD1 | TRBJ2-7 | TRBV30 | once | CAWSVGTGVPYEQYF | TGTGCCTGGAGTGTGGGGACAGGGGTTCCCTACGAGCAGTACTTC
- | TRBJ2-7 | TRBV7-2 | once | CASSPPGRYEQYF | TGTGCCAGCAGCCCTCCGGGGAGGTATGAGCAGTACTTC
- | TRBJ1-2 | TRBV30 | - | CAWSLPGESEYGYTF | TGTGCCTGGAGTCTTCCAGGGGAGTCTGAGTATGGCTACACCTTC
TRBD1 | TRBJ2-1 | TRBV19 | - | CASRASGQGSYNEQFF | TGTGCCAGTAGAGCATCCGGACAGGGGTCCTACAATGAGCAGTTCTTC
- | TRBJ1-6 | TRBV5-4 | - | CASSLAGTLDSPLHF | TGTGCCAGCAGCTTGGCCGGGACACTGGATTCACCCCTCCACTTT
TRBD1 | TRBJ2-7 | TRBV4-1 | - | CASSQDPGQDYEQYF | TGCGCCAGCAGCCAAGATCCAGGACAGGACTACGAGCAGTACTTC
- | TRBJ2-2 | TRBV6-5 | - | CASSYLGSAGELFF | TGTGCCAGCAGTTACCTGGGGAGCGCCGGGGAGCTGTTTTTT
- | TRBJ2-1 | TRBV7-7 | - | CASSPGGPGSYNEQFF | TGTGCTAGCAGCCCCGGGGGGCCCGGCTCCTACAATGAGCAGTTCTTC
- | TRBJ2-2 | TRBV7-2 | - | CASSLEGGSLAMGGELFF | TGTGCCAGCAGCTTAGAGGGGGGGAGTCTAGCGATGGGCGGGGAGCTGTTTTTT
- | TRBJ2-3 | TRBV4-2 | - | CASSQVRVITDTQYF | TGTGCCAGCAGCCAAGTCAGGGTTATCACAGATACGCAGTATTTT
- | TRBJ2-7 | TRBV5-1 | - | CASRAGGDYEQYF | TGCGCCAGCAGGGCAGGAGGTGACTACGAGCAGTACTTC
- | TRBJ2-7 | TRBV4-1 | - | CASSPQGSYEQYF | TGCGCCAGCAGCCCCCAGGGGAGCTACGAGCAGTACTTC
TRBD2 | TRBJ2-7 | TRBV28 | - | CASSFGTSYEQYF | TGTGCCAGCAGTTTCGGGACTAGTTACGAGCAGTACTTC
- | TRBJ1-2 | TRBV5-5 | - | CASSLERYGYTF | TGTGCCAGCAGCTTGGAGAGGTATGGCTACACCTTC
- | TRBJ2-5 | TRBV11-2 | - | CASSSLGEETQYF | TGTGCCAGCAGCTCACTTGGTGAAGAGACCCAGTACTTC
- | TRBJ1-2 | TRBV4-1 | - | CASSQVAGFGVFFANYGYTF | TGCGCCAGCAGCCAAGTGGCAGGGTTTGGGGTGTTCTTCGCTAACTATGGCTACACCTTC
- | TRBJ2-7 | TRBV6-5 | - | CASSYTGTYEQYF | TGTGCCAGCAGTTATACAGGGACCTACGAGCAGTACTTC
TRBD1 | TRBJ1-2 | TRBV2 | - | CASSTEEGAISYGHTF | TGTGCCAGCAGTACTGAAGAGGGGGCCATCAGCTATGGCCACACCTTC
TRBD1 | TRBJ2-7 | TRBV4-1 | - | CASSQPGTGGFEQYF | TGCGCCAGCAGCCAGCCCGGGACAGGGGGATTCGAGCAGTACTTC